By share, the clone carrying this T cell receptor (beta chain) counts as medium-sized. Antigen specificity is unknown. The data originate from a study of vaccination and CD4 T cells after COVID-19. Study results and caveats: Spike mono-reactivity marked 304 of 307 vaccine-specific clones in convalescent patients.

Treatment defined: approximately 10-day PBMC culture with coronavirus spike peptide pools or control peptides (ViraFEST assay). ViraFEST used peptide pools to expand antigen-specific T cells and subsequently sequenced their TCRs. An Oncomine TCR Beta short-read assay was used to sequence the DNA from cultured CD4+ T cells. TCRdb independently ran MiXCR on the PCR reads; one entry per CDR3 protein. The sample lists about 14,000 distinct CDR3 sequences; about two fifths were seen once. The sequence was collected from a human donor who had recovered from COVID-19. What was sequenced was CD4+ T cells from blood, cultured in vitro.

The CDR3 region is CASSLFWGQPQHF. For the CDR3, the DNA is TGCGCCAGCAGCCTATTTTGGGGTCAGCCCCAGCATTTT. V gene TRBV4-1 combines with J gene TRBJ1-5; the D is unclear. Germline V CDR1 and CDR2: MGHRA, YSYEKL. V was trimmed by 4 bases and J by 6 bases, leaving 10 bases between them. The CDR3 is made up of 13 amino acids.